These 18 T cell receptor beta chains were sequenced from one sample in a study of T-cell memory formation after mild COVID-19. From the 5' RACE reads, TCRdb called clonotypes with MiXCR, one entry per CDR3 protein. The table has fewer than 700,000 distinct CDR3 sequences, roughly 18% seen once. The sequenced material came from PBMCs or a T cell subset sorted from them (not recorded which). Source of these receptors: an adult woman who had mild COVID-19 (a few samples of this study predate the infection). Cell type and time point are not known.

The J gene is TRBJ1-1, the V gene TRBV7-9; D is undetermined. Germline V gene lookup returns CDR1 SEHNR and CDR2 FQNEAQ (reference sequence). The CDR3 covers 14 residues. V was pared by 4 bases and J by 3 bases, with 12 bases between. CDR3 residues: CASSSRPPYTEAFF. DNA of the CDR3: TGTGCCAGCAGCTCGAGACCCCCCTACACTGAAGCTTTCTTT.

The chain links TRBV20-1 to TRBJ1-2; 11 nucleotides match TRBD1. This CDR3 contains 12 residues. CDR1 is DFQATT, CDR2 SNEGSKA, per germline (reference sequence). Unmatched junction bases numbered 5, after V lost 6 bases and J lost 8 bases. CDR3 amino acids: CSARDRGDGYTF. Written as DNA, the CDR3 is TGCAGTGCAAGGGACAGGGGGGACGGCTACACCTTC.

The chain carries TRBV18 and TRBJ1-1, with TRBD1 matching 7 bases. Trimming cost V 9 bases and J 3 bases; bases outside gene matches: 7. Germline loops: CDR1 KGHSH, CDR2 LQKENI. The CDR3 contains 13 residues. The CDR3 bases are TGTGCCAGTCAGGACAGGAGACACACTGAAGCTTTCTTT. Its protein is CASQDRRHTEAFF.

V usage is TRBV25-1 and J usage is TRBJ2-5; the D gene is possibly TRBD2 (6 bases). Germline CDR1 and CDR2: MGHDK and SYGVNS. With 8 bases removed from V and 5 bases from J, the gap between germline ends came to 21 bases. This CDR3 spans 15 amino acids. The DNA of the CDR3 is TGTGCCAGCGCCCCAGCGGGCGGCTTGGGGGAGACCCAGTACTTC. This translates into CASAPAGGLGETQYF.

This clonotype has only a few counts. This chain links TRBV29-1 with TRBJ2-2, with a weak D call TRBD1 (6 bases). Germline assignment: CDR1 SQVTM and CDR2 ANQGSEA. Deletions cut 5 bases from V and 8 bases from J, with 9 bases between. The length of the CDR3 is 11 residues. CDR3 region: CSVRGQGELFF. The DNA for the CDR3 is TGCAGCGTTAGAGGACAGGGGGAGCTGTTTTTT.

This clonotype was detected a few times. This chain uses TRBV28 with TRBJ2-7; D tentatively reads TRBD1 or TRBD2 (5 bases each). The CDR3 runs 15 residues. Per germline, CDR1 MDHEN and CDR2 SYDVKM. Trimming pared 2 bases from V and 0 bases from J, leaving 11 bases between. DNA for the CDR3: TGTGCCAGCAGTTTAGGGGCGGGCCGCTCCTACGAGCAGTACTTC. It is translated as CASSLGAGRSYEQYF. Drawing the rest from reference TRBV28 and TRBJ2-7, the complete variable domain is DVKVTQSSRYLVKRTGEKVFLECVQDMDHENMFWYRQDPGLGLRLIYFSYDVKMKEKGDIPEGYSVSREKKERFSLILESASTNQTSMYLCASSLGAGRSYEQYFGPGTRLTVT.

This rearrangement joins TRBV3-1 to TRBJ1-5; D call uncertain. The germline V and J ends were trimmed by 5 bases and 5 bases, with 10 bases remaining between them. CDR3 size: 13 residues. Germline V gene sequence: CDR1 LGHDT, CDR2 YNNKEL (reference sequence). DNA of the CDR3: TGTGCCAGCAGCTCTTGGACTGATCAGCCCCAGCATTTT. Translated, it gives CASSSWTDQPQHF.

The chain couples TRBV6-2 or TRBV6-3 to TRBJ1-2, with D hard to call. Germline loops: CDR1 MNHEY, CDR2 SVGEGT. This CDR3 comprises 13 residues. The V gene lost 8 bases and the J gene lost 4 bases, with 14 bases spanning the gap. The CDR3 reads CASDMTPGYGYTF. The CDR3 DNA follows: TGTGCCAGCGATATGACACCAGGCTATGGCTACACCTTC.

The chain joins TRBV29-1 to TRBJ2-7; 13 positions match TRBD2. Trimming removed 8 bases from V and 6 bases from J; junction bases left unmatched: 7. The CDR3 covers 13 residues. Germline-derived CDR1 and CDR2 are SQVTM and ANQGSEA. The CDR3 reads CSFGLAGDTEQYF. CDR3 nucleotide sequence: TGCAGCTTCGGACTAGCGGGAGATACCGAGCAGTACTTC.

This clonotype showed up many times. This chain links TRBV7-2 with TRBJ2-5; D unclear. Trimming pared 4 bases from V and 1 base from J, leaving 10 bases between. CDR1 and CDR2 (germline): SGHTA, FQGNSA. CDR3 length: 14 amino acids. Here the CDR3 reads CASSSYSLQETQYF. The CDR3 DNA is TGTGCCAGCAGCTCGTACAGCCTCCAAGAGACCCAGTACTTC.

This clonotype was picked up many times. The chain employs TRBV24-1 and TRBJ2-3; D may be TRBD1 (6 bases). Germline V gives CDR1 KGHDR, CDR2 SFDVKD. CDR3 length: 14 amino acids. Trimming left V 1 base short and J 3 bases short, with 7 bases between. CDR3 DNA: TGTGCCACCAGTGATTTCCAGGGGACAGATACGCAGTATTTT. This gives the protein CATSDFQGTDTQYF.

The chain couples TRBV15 to TRBJ2-5, with TRBD2 as a possible D gene (5 bases). V lost 3 bases and J 1 base, leaving 12 bases between the germline ends. The CDR3 is made up of 15 amino acids. The V gene's germline CDR1 is LNHNV and CDR2 YYDKDF (reference sequence). The CDR3 nucleotides are TGTGCCACCAGCAGGGATGGACTGGCCCAAGAGACCCAGTACTTC. Its protein is CATSRDGLAQETQYF.

The chain combines TRBV18 with TRBJ1-2, with TRBD1 as a possible D gene (6 bases). Germline V gene sequence: CDR1 KGHSH, CDR2 LQKENI. The CDR3 contains 19 residues. Between the trimmed V and J ends, which lost 3 bases and 4 bases, there was a span of 27 bases. CDR3 protein: CASSPLRGADRQGRYGYTF. The CDR3 nucleotides read TGTGCCAGCTCACCCCTCCGGGGGGCGGACCGGCAGGGCCGCTATGGCTACACCTTC.

This chain links TRBV6-6 with TRBJ2-7; D possibly uses TRBD1 or TRBD2 (5 bases each). CDR1 and CDR2 (germline): MNHNY, SVGAGI (reference sequence). V was cut by 4 bases and J by 1 base, with 11 bases left in between. The CDR3 contains 14 residues. CDR3 amino acids: CASSLRDASYEQYF. CDR3 bases: TGTGCCAGCAGTTTAAGGGACGCGTCCTACGAGCAGTACTTC.

The chain links TRBV7-9 to TRBJ2-5; D call uncertain. This CDR3 has 14 residues. Germline V gene lookup returns CDR1 SEHNR and CDR2 FQNEAQ (reference sequence). Trimming cost V 1 base and J 5 bases, with 11 bases left between them. DNA for the CDR3: TGTGCCAGCAGCTTAGAGGCAGCGTCCGAGACCCAGTACTTC. Translating it yields CASSLEAASETQYF.

CDR3 amino acids: CATSDSGTSGTFEQFF. The CDR3 DNA follows: TGTGCCACCAGTGATTCCGGGACTAGCGGGACCTTTGAGCAGTTCTTC. V gene TRBV24-1 combines with J gene TRBJ2-1; 13 bases fit TRBD2. Germline V CDR1 and CDR2: KGHDR, SFDVKD. This CDR3 region has 16 residues. V lost 2 bases and J lost 9; bases outside the gene matches: 6.

This clonotype was seen only a few times. The chain recombines TRBV6-1 with TRBJ1-4; no clear D gene. The CDR3 consists of 15 residues. Per germline, CDR1 MNHNS and CDR2 SASEGT. Trimming took off 2 bases at V and 3 bases at J, with 10 bases between the two ends. CDR3: CASSENGSPNEKLFF. CDR3 bases: TGTGCCAGCAGTGAAAATGGCAGCCCTAATGAAAAACTGTTTTTT.

This clonotype has only a few counts. The V gene is TRBV20-1, the J gene TRBJ2-1, with D possibly TRBD1 on 5 matching bases. V lost 6 bases to trimming and J lost 3 bases, with 12 bases between them. This CDR3 has 13 residues. CDR1 DFQATT and CDR2 SNEGSKA come from the germline V gene (reference sequence). For the CDR3, the DNA is TGCAGTGCCCAGTCCAGGGACTACAATGAGCAGTTCTTC. Translated: CSAQSRDYNEQFF.